This T cell receptor (beta chain) emerged from a study of human T cells and chemical hapten exposure. About the study: 2% DPC applied to an approximately 2 cm by approximately 2 cm arm area sensitized donors. Per-sample TCR yield variability stemmed mainly from small pooled library volume differences.

In the study's own analysis: Individual samples carried between about 23,224 and 750,000 TCRs, with 95,638 as the median. TCRdb independently ran MiXCR on the RACE reads; one entry per CDR3 protein. The V and J calls shown here were made by TCRdb, not taken from the authors' results. The profile shows approximately 260,000 distinct CDR3 sequences, approximately 8.4% of them singletons. Regarding time point: pre-sensitization, week 0. Treatment denoted: therapeutic diphenylcyclopropenone sensitization with weekly scalp DPC. Patches went on only after blood had been drawn each time. The sequence derives from a woman in her forties with alopecia areata. Some clones in this sample may be carry-over from other donors' samples. Material: whole blood, obtained in connection with sensitization to the hapten diphenylcyclopropenone (DPC).

As DNA, the CDR3 is TGCGCCAGCAGCTTGGAACGAGGTCCCCAAGAGACCCAGTACTTC. Translation gives CASSLERGPQETQYF. The chain is built from TRBV5-1 and TRBJ2-5, with no clear D. This CDR3 spans 15 amino acids. The V end lost 0 bases, the J end lost 1 base, and 10 bases lay between the germline ends. Germline V gives CDR1 SGHRS, CDR2 YFSETQ.